These T cell receptor beta chains were read from a single sample in a study of T cells in Graves' hyperthyroidism and ophthalmopathy. A single record per CDR3 protein comes from TCRdb applying MiXCR to the multiplex PCR reads. The sample includes 500,000 to 650,000 distinct CDR3 sequences, 17% of them seen just once. The material sequenced was blood. These receptors were collected from a woman under 30 with Graves' ophthalmopathy. CDR3s include the opening cysteine and the closing phenylalanine or tryptophan. D genes are given only for firm matches. Clone size is shown for a subset of rows, as once, few, many or a class of expanded clone.

>TRBV15|TRBJ2-6|NA|NA
CATSRDVYSGANVLTF
TGTGCCACCAGCAGAGATGTGTACTCTGGGGCCAACGTCCTGACTTTC
>TRBV7-2|TRBJ2-1|many|TRBD2
CASSPGLAGGEQFF
TGTGCCAGCAGCCCGGGACTAGCGGGAGGCGAGCAGTTCTTC
>TRBV20-1|TRBJ1-6|many|TRBD1
CSASKQGLGSPLHF
TGCAGTGCTAGCAAACAGGGGTTGGGTTCACCCCTCCACTTT
>TRBV20-1|TRBJ2-2|many|TRBD2
CSARWLAANTGELFF
TGCAGTGCTAGGTGGCTAGCGGCTAACACCGGGGAGCTGTTTTTT
>TRBV20-1|TRBJ1-2|few|NA
CSARDRGYVNGYTF
TGCAGTGCTAGAGATAGGGGCTATGTAAATGGCTACACCTTC
>TRBV27|TRBJ2-7|NA|NA
CASSTGSSSYEQYF
TGTGCCAGCAGTACCGGGTCCTCCTCCTACGAGCAGTACTTC
>TRBV12-3/TRBV12-4|TRBJ2-1|NA|NA
CASSEWEQFF
TGTGCCAGCTCTGAGTGGGAGCAGTTCTTC
>TRBV12-3/TRBV12-4|TRBJ2-3|many|TRBD1
CASTADRGSDTQYF
TGTGCCAGCACCGCGGACAGGGGATCAGATACGCAGTATTTT
>TRBV13|TRBJ1-2|many|NA
CASSSGTDYGYTF
TGTGCCAGCAGTTCCGGGACCGACTATGGCTACACCTTC
>TRBV5-1|TRBJ1-2|many|NA
CASREFDYGYTF
TGCGCCAGCAGGGAGTTCGACTATGGCTACACCTTC
>TRBV10-3|TRBJ2-1|NA|TRBD2
CAISERDLAGESEQFF
TGTGCCATCAGTGAGAGGGATCTAGCGGGAGAAAGTGAGCAGTTCTTC
>TRBV6-5|TRBJ1-6|few|TRBD1
CASSSQPGQGGVDNSPLHF
TGTGCCAGCAGTTCACAGCCGGGACAGGGAGGGGTTGATAATTCACCCCTCCACTTT
>TRBV27|TRBJ2-1|NA|NA
CASSKILEGDAHNEQFF
TGTGCCAGCAGTAAAATCTTAGAGGGGGACGCCCACAATGAGCAGTTCTTC
>TRBV19|TRBJ2-1|NA|NA
CASSIADTSYNEQFF
TGTGCCAGTAGTATCGCCGACACCTCCTACAATGAGCAGTTCTTC
>TRBV28|TRBJ2-4|many|NA
CASSFPSLAKNIQYF
TGTGCCAGCAGTTTTCCCAGTCTAGCCAAAAACATTCAGTACTTC
>TRBV12-3/TRBV12-4|TRBJ2-7|NA|TRBD2
CASSHLAGGPYEQYF
TGTGCCAGCAGCCATCTAGCGGGGGGGCCCTACGAGCAGTACTTC
>TRBV27|TRBJ2-1|NA|NA
CASSFLGPRYNEQFF
TGTGCCAGCAGTTTCCTGGGCCCCCGGTACAATGAGCAGTTCTTC
>TRBV5-1|TRBJ1-3|NA|NA
CASRPEGGGNTIYF
TGCGCCAGCCGGCCGGAGGGAGGTGGAAACACCATATATTTT
>TRBV11-2|TRBJ1-1|many|NA
CASSLDPRNTEAFF
TGTGCCAGCAGCTTAGATCCACGGAACACTGAAGCTTTCTTT
>TRBV6-2/TRBV6-3|TRBJ1-1|many|NA
CASSYSNENTEAFF
TGTGCCAGCAGTTACTCGAATGAGAACACTGAAGCTTTCTTT
>TRBV28|TRBJ2-3|NA|TRBD2
CASSLLGLAADTQYF
TGTGCCAGCAGTTTATTGGGACTAGCGGCAGATACGCAGTATTTT
>TRBV19|TRBJ2-7|few|NA
CASSMEAGGYEQYF
TGTGCCAGTAGTATGGAGGCTGGGGGTTACGAGCAGTACTTC
>TRBV20-1|TRBJ2-1|NA|TRBD2
CSVEDLAGDEQFF
TGCAGCGTTGAAGATCTGGCGGGAGATGAGCAGTTCTTC
>TRBV11-2|TRBJ1-6|many|NA
CASSLVQRRHSPLHF
TGTGCCAGCAGCTTAGTGCAACGAAGGCATTCACCCCTCCACTTT
>TRBV20-1|TRBJ1-1|NA|TRBD1
CSALQTSGGAEAFF
TGCAGTGCTCTTCAGACCTCAGGGGGCGCCGAAGCTTTCTTT
>TRBV13|TRBJ2-5|many|TRBD1
CASSPGQGGTQYF
TGTGCCAGCAGCCCAGGACAGGGCGGGACCCAGTACTTC
>TRBV11-2|TRBJ1-3|many|TRBD1
CASSLVKYRDRVGNTIYF
TGTGCCAGCAGCTTAGTAAAGTATCGGGACAGAGTTGGAAACACCATATATTTT
>TRBV11-2|TRBJ1-2|many|NA
CASSLASPDLYGYTF
TGTGCCAGCAGCTTAGCCTCCCCAGACCTCTATGGCTACACCTTC
>TRBV29-1|TRBJ2-7|NA|NA
CSVDTAYEQYF
TGCAGCGTTGACACGGCCTACGAGCAGTACTTC
>TRBV29-1|TRBJ2-5|NA|NA
CSVAPGPPGSDQYF
TGCAGCGTTGCACCGGGACCCCCCGGTAGTGACCAGTACTTC
>TRBV20-1|TRBJ1-5|NA|TRBD1
CSASFPGQGGPHSNQPQHF
TGCAGTGCTAGTTTCCCGGGACAGGGGGGCCCCCATAGCAATCAGCCCCAGCATTTT
>TRBV5-5|TRBJ1-2|many|NA
CASSQNPGQRFGGYTF
TGTGCCAGCAGCCAAAATCCGGGCCAGCGGTTTGGGGGCTACACCTTC
>TRBV3-1|TRBJ2-1|many|TRBD2
CASSLTSGVNLDYEQFF
TGTGCCAGCAGCCTAACTAGCGGGGTTAATCTTGACTACGAGCAGTTCTTC
>TRBV6-1|TRBJ2-3|many|NA
CASRPTGTDITDTQYF
TGTGCCAGCAGACCTACCGGGACGGATATCACAGATACGCAGTATTTT
>TRBV12-3/TRBV12-4|TRBJ2-7|many|NA
CASSDSRGYEQYF
TGTGCCAGCAGTGACAGTCGGGGGTACGAGCAGTACTTC
>TRBV12-3/TRBV12-4|TRBJ2-1|many|TRBD1
CASSWGQGAYNEQFF
TGTGCCAGCAGTTGGGGACAGGGGGCCTACAATGAGCAGTTCTTC
>TRBV18|TRBJ1-3|many|NA
CASSPPHSGNTIYF
TGTGCCAGCTCACCACCCCACTCTGGAAACACCATATATTTT
>TRBV15|TRBJ2-2|few|NA
CATSRDFGGTGELFF
TGTGCCACCAGCAGAGATTTTGGAGGGACCGGGGAGCTGTTTTTT